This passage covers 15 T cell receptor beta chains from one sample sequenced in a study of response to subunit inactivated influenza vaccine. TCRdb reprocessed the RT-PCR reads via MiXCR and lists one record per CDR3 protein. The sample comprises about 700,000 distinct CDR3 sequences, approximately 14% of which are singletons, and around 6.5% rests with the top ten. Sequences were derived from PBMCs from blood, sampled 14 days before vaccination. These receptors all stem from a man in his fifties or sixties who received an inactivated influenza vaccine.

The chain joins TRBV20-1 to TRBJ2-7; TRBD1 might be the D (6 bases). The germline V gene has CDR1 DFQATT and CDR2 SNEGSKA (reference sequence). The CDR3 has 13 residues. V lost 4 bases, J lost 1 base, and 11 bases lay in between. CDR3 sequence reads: CSAKGHNSYEQYF. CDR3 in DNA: TGCAGTGCTAAGGGACATAATTCCTACGAGCAGTACTTC.

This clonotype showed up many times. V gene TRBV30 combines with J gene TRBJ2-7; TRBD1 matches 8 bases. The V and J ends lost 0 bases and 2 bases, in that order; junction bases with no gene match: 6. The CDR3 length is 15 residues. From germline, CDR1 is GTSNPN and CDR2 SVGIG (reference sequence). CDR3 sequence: CAWSVHPGGPYEQYF. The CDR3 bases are TGTGCCTGGAGTGTACATCCAGGGGGCCCCTACGAGCAGTACTTC.

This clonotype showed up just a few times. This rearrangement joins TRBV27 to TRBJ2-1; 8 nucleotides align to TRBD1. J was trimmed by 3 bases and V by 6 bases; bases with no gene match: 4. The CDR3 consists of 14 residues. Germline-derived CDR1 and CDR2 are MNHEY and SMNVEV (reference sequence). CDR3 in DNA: TGTGCCAGCAGAGCAGGGGGCGGCTACAATGAGCAGTTCTTC. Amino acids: CASRAGGGYNEQFF.

The CDR3 loop is CSASESLYEQYF. The CDR3 coding sequence is TGCAGTGCTAGCGAGTCCCTCTACGAGCAGTACTTC. This sequence joins TRBV20-1 and TRBJ2-7, with D hard to call. Looked up from germline, CDR1 is DFQATT and CDR2 is SNEGSKA (reference sequence). The CDR3 has 12 amino acids. With 3 bases removed from V and 3 bases from J, the gap between germline ends came to 9 bases.

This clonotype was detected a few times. DNA of the CDR3: TGCAGTGCTACCCGGACTAGCGGCTACGAGCAGTACTTC. As protein: CSATRTSGYEQYF. V and J are TRBV20-1 and TRBJ2-7; 10 nucleotides line up with TRBD2. The CDR3 runs to 13 residues. The trim removed 4 bases at V and 3 bases at J, leaving 3 bases unmatched. Germline loops: CDR1 DFQATT, CDR2 SNEGSKA (reference sequence).

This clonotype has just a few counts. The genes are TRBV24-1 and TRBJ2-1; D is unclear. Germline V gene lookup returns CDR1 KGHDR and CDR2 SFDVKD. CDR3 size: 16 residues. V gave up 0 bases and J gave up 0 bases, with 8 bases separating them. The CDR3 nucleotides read TGTGCCACCAGTGATTTGCCGCGGACCTCCTACAATGAGCAGTTCTTC. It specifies CATSDLPRTSYNEQFF.

The chain's CDR3 is CASSPVGTGGREQYF. In nucleotides, the CDR3 is TGTGCCAGCAGCCCCGTCGGGACAGGGGGTAGAGAGCAGTACTTC. The chain combines TRBV5-6 with TRBJ2-7; 11 nucleotides agree with TRBD1. The CDR3 has 15 residues. J was trimmed by 7 bases and V by 4 bases; bases with no gene match: 10. From germline, CDR1 is SGHDT and CDR2 YYEEEE.

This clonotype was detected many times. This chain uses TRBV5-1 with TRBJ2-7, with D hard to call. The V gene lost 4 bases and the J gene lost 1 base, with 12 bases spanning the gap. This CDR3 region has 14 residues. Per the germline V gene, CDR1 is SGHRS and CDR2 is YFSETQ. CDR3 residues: CASSQSDGSYEQYF. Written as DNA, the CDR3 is TGCGCCAGCAGCCAGTCGGACGGATCCTACGAGCAGTACTTC.

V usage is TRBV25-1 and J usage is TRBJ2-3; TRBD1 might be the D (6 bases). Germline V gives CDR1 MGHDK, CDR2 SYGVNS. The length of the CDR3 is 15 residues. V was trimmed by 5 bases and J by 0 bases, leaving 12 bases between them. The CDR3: CASSRQGFSTDTQYF. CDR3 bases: TGTGCCAGCAGTCGGCAGGGGTTCAGCACAGATACGCAGTATTTT.

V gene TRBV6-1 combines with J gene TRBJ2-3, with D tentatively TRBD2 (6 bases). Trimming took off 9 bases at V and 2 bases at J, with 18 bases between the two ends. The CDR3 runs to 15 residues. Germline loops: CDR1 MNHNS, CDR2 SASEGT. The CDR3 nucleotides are TGTGCCAGTGCGGGGAGACTCACCCTCACAGATACGCAGTATTTT. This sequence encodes CASAGRLTLTDTQYF.

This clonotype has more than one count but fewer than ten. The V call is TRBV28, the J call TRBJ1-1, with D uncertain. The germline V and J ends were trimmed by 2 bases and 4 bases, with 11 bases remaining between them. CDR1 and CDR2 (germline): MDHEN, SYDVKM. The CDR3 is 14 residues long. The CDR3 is CASSLSGVGTEAFF. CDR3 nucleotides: TGTGCCAGCAGTTTAAGCGGGGTCGGCACTGAAGCTTTCTTT.

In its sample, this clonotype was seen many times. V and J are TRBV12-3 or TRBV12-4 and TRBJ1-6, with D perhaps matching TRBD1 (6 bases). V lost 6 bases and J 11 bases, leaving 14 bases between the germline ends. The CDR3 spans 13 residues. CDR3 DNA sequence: TGTGCCAGCAGCCGGGACAAATCGGCACCCCTCCACTTT. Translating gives CASSRDKSAPLHF.

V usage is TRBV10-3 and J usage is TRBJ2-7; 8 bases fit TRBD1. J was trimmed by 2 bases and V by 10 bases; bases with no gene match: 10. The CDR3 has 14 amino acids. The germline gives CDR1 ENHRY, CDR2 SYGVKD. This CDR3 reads CATQRTGTTYEQYF. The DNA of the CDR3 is TGTGCCACCCAAAGGACAGGGACAACCTACGAGCAGTACTTC.

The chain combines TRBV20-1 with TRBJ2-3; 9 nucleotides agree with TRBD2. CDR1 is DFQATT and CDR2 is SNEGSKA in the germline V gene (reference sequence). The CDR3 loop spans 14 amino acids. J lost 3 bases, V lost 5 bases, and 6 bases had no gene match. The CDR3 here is CSASLAGRTDTQYF. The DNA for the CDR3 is TGCAGTGCTTCGCTAGCGGGGAGAACAGATACGCAGTATTTT.

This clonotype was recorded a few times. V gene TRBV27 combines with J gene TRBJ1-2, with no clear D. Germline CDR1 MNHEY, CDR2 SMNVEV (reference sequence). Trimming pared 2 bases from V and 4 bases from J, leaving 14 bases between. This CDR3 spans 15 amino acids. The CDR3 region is CASSLGGRGIYGYTF. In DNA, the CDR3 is TGTGCCAGCAGTTTAGGCGGTCGAGGGATCTATGGCTACACCTTC.